This T cell receptor (beta chain) was profiled in a study of blood T cells in healthy people across ages. The second PCR ran roughly 6 to 11 cycles with a sample-barcoded 5' primer and J-beta primers. Each CDR3 protein is one row after TCRdb ran MiXCR on the 5' RACE reads. The sample comprises about 1.7 million distinct CDR3 sequences, 28% of which are singletons, and roughly 8% rests with the top ten. Germline V gene data show CDR1 as GTSNPN and CDR2 as SVGIG (reference sequence). Trimming left V 0 bases short and J 2 bases short, with 7 bases between. This CDR3 is 13 amino acids long. The receptor was derived from a woman aged 25 to 39 in good health. Source material: blood. The gene calls are TRBV30 and TRBJ2-5; D gene ambiguous. CDR3 region: CAWSVRLQETQYF. The CDR3 coding sequence is TGTGCCTGGAGTGTACGTCTACAAGAGACCCAGTACTTC.